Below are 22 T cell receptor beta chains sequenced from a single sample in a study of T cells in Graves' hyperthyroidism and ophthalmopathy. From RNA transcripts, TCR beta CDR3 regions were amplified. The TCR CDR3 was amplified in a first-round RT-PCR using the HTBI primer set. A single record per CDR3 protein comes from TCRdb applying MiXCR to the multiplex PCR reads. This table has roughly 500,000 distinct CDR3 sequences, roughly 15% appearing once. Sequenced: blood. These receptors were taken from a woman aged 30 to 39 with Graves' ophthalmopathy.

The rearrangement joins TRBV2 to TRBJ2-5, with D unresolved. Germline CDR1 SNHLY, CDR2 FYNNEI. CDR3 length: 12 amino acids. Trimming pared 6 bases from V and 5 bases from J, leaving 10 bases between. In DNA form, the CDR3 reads TGTGCCAGCAGGTGGGCCGGGGAGACCCAGTACTTC. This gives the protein CASRWAGETQYF.

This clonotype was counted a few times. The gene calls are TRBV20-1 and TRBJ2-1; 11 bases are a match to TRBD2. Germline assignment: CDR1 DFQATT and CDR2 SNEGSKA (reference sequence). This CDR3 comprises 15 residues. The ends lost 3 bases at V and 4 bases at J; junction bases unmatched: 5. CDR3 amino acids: CSARHGTSGYNEQFF. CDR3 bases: TGCAGTGCTAGGCACGGGACTAGCGGATACAATGAGCAGTTCTTC.

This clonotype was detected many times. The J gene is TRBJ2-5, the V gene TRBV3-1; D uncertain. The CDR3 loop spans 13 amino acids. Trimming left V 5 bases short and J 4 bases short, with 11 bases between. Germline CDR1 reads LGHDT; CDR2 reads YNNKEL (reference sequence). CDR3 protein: CASSNAGRETQYF. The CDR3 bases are TGTGCCAGCAGCAACGCTGGCCGAGAGACCCAGTACTTC.

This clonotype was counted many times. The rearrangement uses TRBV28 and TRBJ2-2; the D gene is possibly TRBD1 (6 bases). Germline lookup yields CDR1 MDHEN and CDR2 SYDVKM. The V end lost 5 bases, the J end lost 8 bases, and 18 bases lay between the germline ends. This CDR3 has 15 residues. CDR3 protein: CASSLRTAQAGELFF. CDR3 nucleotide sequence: TGTGCCAGCAGTCTAAGGACAGCCCAGGCTGGGGAGCTGTTTTTT.

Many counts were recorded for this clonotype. CDR3 bases: TGTGCCAGCAGTTTTTTGACAGGGGATGGCTACACCTTC. This encodes CASSFLTGDGYTF. The chain is built from TRBV12-3 or TRBV12-4 and TRBJ1-2, with 8 bases identical to TRBD1. The CDR3 runs 13 residues. V was clipped by 3 bases and J by 6 bases; unmatched bases: 3.

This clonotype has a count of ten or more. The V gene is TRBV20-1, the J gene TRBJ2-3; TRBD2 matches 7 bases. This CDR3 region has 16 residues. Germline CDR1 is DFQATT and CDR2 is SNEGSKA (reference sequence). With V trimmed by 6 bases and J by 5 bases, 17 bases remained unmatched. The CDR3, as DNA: TGCAGTGCCCTTGGGGAGGCGGGAGTGCGTGGAGATACGCAGTATTTT. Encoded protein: CSALGEAGVRGDTQYF.

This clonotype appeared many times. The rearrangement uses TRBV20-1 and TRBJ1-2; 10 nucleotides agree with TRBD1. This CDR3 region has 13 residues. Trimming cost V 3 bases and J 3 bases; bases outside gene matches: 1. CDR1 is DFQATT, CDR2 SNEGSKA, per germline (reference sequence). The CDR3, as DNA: TGCAGTGCTAGGACAGGGGGCTACTATGGCTACACCTTC. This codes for CSARTGGYYGYTF.

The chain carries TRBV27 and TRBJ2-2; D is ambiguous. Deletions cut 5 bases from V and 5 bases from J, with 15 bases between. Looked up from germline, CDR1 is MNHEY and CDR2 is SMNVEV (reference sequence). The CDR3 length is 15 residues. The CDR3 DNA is TGTGCCAGCAGTCTGAAAGTAGGAAAGACCGGGGAGCTGTTTTTT. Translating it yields CASSLKVGKTGELFF.

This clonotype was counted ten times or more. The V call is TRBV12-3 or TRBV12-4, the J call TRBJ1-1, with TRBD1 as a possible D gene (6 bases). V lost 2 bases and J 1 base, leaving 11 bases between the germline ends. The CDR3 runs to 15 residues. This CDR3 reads CASSLIGGGNTEAFF. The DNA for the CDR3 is TGTGCCAGCAGTTTAATCGGAGGGGGGAACACTGAAGCTTTCTTT.

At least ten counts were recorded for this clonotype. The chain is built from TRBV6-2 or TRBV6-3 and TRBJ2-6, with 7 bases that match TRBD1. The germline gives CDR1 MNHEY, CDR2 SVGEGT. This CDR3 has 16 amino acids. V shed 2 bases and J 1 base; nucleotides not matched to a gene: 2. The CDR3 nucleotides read TGTGCCAGCAGTTACGAGACAGGGTCTGGGGCCAACGTCCTGACTTTC. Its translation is CASSYETGSGANVLTF.

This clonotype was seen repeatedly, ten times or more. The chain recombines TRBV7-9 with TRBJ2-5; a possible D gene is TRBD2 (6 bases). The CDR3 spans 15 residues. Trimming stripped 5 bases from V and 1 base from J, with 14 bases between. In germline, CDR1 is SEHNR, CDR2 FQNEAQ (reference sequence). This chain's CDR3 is CASSPWDLAQETQYF. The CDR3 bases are TGTGCCAGCAGCCCCTGGGACTTAGCCCAAGAGACCCAGTACTTC.

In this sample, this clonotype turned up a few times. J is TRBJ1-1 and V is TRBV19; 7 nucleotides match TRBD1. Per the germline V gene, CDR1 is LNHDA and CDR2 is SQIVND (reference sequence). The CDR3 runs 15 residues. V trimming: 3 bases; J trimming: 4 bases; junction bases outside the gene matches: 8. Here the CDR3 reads CASSIQGVTSTEAFF. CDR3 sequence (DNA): TGTGCCAGTAGTATCCAGGGGGTTACGAGCACTGAAGCTTTCTTT.

The CDR3 coding sequence is TGTGCCAGCAGTTGGATCGGCGAAGATACGCAGTATTTT. Its protein is CASSWIGEDTQYF. V and J are TRBV27 and TRBJ2-3, with D uncertain. This CDR3 has 13 residues. V was trimmed by 4 bases and J by 5 bases, leaving 10 bases between them. Germline CDR1 reads MNHEY; CDR2 reads SMNVEV (reference sequence).

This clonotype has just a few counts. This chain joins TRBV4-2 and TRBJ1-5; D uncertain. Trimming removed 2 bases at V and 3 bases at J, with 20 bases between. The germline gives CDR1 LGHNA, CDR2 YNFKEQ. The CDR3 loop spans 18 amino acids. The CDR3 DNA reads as TGTGCCAGCAGCCAAACGAACGATGGCTATCCGTCCAATCAGCCCCAGCATTTT. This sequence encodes CASSQTNDGYPSNQPQHF.

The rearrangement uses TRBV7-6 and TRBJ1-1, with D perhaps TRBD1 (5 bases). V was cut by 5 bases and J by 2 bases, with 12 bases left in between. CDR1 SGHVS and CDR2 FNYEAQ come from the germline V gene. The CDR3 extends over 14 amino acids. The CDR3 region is CASSPRDLNTEAFF. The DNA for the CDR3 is TGTGCCAGCAGCCCTCGGGACTTAAACACTGAAGCTTTCTTT.

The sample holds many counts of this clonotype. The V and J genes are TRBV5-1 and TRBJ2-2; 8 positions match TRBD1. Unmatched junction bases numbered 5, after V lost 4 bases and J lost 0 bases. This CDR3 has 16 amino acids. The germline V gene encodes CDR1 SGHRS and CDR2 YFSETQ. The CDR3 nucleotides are TGCGCCAGCAGCCCAACGACAGGGGCGAACACCGGGGAGCTGTTTTTT. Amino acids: CASSPTTGANTGELFF.

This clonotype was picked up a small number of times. DNA for the CDR3: TGTGCCAGCAGATTACCGGGACAGACAGATACGCAGTATTTT. Protein product: CASRLPGQTDTQYF. The rearrangement uses TRBV7-9 and TRBJ2-3, with TRBD1 matching over 7 bases. The CDR3 has 14 residues. Germline CDR1 and CDR2: SEHNR and FQNEAQ (reference sequence). V trimming: 6 bases; J trimming: 3 bases; junction bases outside the gene matches: 6.

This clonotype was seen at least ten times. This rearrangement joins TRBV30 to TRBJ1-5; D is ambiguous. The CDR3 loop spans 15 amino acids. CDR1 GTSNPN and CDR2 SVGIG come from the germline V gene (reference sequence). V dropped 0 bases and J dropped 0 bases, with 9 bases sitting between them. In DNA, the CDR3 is TGTGCCTGGAGTGTACAAGGAACTAGCAATCAGCCCCAGCATTTT. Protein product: CAWSVQGTSNQPQHF.

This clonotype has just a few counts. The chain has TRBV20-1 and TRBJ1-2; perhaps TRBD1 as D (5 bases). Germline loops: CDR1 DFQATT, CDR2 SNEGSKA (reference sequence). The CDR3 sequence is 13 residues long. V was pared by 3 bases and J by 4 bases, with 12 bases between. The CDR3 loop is CSASLRALYGYTF. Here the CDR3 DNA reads TGCAGTGCTAGCCTCAGGGCCCTCTATGGCTACACCTTC.

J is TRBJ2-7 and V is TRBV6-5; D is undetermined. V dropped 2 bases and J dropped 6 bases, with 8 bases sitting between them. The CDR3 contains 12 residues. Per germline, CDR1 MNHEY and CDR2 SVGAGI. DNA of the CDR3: TGTGCCAGCAGTTACGAGAAGCTCGAGCAGTACTTC. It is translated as CASSYEKLEQYF.

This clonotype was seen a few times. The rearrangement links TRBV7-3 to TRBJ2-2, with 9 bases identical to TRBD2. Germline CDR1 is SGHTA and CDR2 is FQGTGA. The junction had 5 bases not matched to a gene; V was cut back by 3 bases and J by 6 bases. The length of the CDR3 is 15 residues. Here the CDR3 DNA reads TGTGCCAGCAGCTTCCGAGCGGGGGGTGCCGGGGAGCTGTTTTTT. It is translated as CASSFRAGGAGELFF.

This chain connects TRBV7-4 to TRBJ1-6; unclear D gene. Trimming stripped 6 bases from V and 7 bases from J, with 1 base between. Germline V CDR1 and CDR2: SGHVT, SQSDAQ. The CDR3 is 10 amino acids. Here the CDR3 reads CASRNSPLHF. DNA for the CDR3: TGTGCCAGCAGAAATTCACCCCTCCACTTT.